The clone carrying this T cell receptor beta chain is medium-sized (0.01 to 0.1%). Being off target in a library aimed at alpha chains, this beta chain has a size of little meaning. The data were taken from a study of spatial heterogeneity in lung cancer. Time point of the sample: sample taken at primary tumor resection. The donor group consisted of under 90 patients who had untreated, early-stage non-small cell lung cancer. Whole RNA, isolated from tumor, nontumor lung or frozen PBMC, was sequenced without prior sorting. Using its own MiXCR run on the 5' RACE reads, TCRdb lists one record per CDR3 protein. The sample yields about 15,000 distinct CDR3 sequences, roughly 3.6% seen once. This receptor was obtained from a male donor with early-stage non-small cell lung cancer. The sequencing used normal lung tissue next to the tumor, collected at surgery.

The CDR3 DNA follows: TGCGCCAGCAGCCAAGAGCCGGGCTACGGTGAGCAGTTCTTC. Translated: CASSQEPGYGEQFF. The chain is built from TRBV4-3 and TRBJ2-1, with unresolved D. This CDR3 has 14 amino acids. Per germline, CDR1 LGHNA and CDR2 YSLEER. The V and J ends lost 0 bases and 9 bases respectively, with 12 bases between them.